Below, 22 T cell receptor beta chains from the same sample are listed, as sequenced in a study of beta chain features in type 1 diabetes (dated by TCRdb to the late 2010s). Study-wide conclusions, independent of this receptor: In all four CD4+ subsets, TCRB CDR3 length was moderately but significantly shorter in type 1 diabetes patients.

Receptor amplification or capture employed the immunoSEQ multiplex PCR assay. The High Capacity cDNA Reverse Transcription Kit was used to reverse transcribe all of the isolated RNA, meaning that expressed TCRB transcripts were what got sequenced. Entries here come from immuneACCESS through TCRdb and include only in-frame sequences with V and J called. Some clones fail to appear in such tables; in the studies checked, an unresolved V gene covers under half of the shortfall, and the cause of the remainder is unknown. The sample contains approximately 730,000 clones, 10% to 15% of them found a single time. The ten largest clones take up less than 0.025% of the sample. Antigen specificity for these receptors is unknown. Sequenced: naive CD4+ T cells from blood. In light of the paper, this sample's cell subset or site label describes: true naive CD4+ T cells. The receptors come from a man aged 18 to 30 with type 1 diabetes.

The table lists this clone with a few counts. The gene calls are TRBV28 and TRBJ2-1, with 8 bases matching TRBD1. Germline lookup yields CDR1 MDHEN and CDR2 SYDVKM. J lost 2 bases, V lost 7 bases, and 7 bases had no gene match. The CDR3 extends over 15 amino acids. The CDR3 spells CASTEQGGPYNEQFF. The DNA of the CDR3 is TGTGCCAGCACCGAACAGGGGGGACCCTACAATGAGCAGTTCTTC. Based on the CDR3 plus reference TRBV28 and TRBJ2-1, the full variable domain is DVKVTQSSRYLVKRTGEKVFLECVQDMDHENMFWYRQDPGLGLRLIYFSYDVKMKEKGDIPEGYSVSREKKERFSLILESASTNQTSMYLCASTEQGGPYNEQFFGPGTRLTVL.

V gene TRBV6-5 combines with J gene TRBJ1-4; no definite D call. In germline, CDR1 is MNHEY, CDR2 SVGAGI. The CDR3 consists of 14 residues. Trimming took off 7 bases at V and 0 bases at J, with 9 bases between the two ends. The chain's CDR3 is CASTPTATNEKLFF. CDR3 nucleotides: TGTGCCAGCACCCCCACTGCAACTAATGAAAAACTGTTTTTT.

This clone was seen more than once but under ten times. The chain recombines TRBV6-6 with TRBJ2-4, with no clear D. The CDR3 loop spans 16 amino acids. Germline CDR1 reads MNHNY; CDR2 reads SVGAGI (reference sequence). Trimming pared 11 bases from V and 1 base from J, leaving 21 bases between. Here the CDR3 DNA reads TGTGCCGGAAGTGCTCAGGCCCAGACGGCCAAAAACATTCAGTACTTC. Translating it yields CAGSAQAQTAKNIQYF.

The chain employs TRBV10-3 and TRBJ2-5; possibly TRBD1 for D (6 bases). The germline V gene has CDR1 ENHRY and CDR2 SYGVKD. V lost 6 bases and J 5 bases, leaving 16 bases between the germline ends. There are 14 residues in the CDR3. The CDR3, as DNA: TGTGCCATCAGGGGGGACACCCTTGGGGAGACCCAGTACTTC. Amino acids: CAIRGDTLGETQYF.

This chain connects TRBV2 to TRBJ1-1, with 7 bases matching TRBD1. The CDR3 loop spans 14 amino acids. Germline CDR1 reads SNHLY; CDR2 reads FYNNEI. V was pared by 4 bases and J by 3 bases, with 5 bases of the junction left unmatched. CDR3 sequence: CASSVGQGDTEAFF. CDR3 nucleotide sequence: TGTGCCAGCAGTGTCGGGCAGGGGGACACTGAAGCTTTCTTT. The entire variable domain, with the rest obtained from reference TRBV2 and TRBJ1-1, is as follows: EPEVTQTPSHQVTQMGQEVILRCVPISNHLYFYWYRQILGQKVEFLVSFYNNEISEKSEIFDDQFSVERPDGSNFTLKIRSTKLEDSAMYFCASSVGQGDTEAFFGQGTRLTVV.

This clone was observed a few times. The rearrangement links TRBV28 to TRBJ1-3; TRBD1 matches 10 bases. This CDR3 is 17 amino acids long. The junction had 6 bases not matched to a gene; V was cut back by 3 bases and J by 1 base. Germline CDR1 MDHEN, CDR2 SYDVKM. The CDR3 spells CASSFLTGGLSGNTIYF. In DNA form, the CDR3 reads TGTGCCAGCAGTTTCCTGACAGGGGGCTTATCTGGAAACACCATATATTTT. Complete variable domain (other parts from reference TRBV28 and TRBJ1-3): DVKVTQSSRYLVKRTGEKVFLECVQDMDHENMFWYRQDPGLGLRLIYFSYDVKMKEKGDIPEGYSVSREKKERFSLILESASTNQTSMYLCASSFLTGGLSGNTIYFGEGSWLTVV.

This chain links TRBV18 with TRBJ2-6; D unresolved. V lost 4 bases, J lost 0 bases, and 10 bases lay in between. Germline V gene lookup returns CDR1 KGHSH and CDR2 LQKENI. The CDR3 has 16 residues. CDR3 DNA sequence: TGTGCCAGCTCACAGGGTACGAACTCTGGGGCCAACGTCCTGACTTTC. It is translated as CASSQGTNSGANVLTF.

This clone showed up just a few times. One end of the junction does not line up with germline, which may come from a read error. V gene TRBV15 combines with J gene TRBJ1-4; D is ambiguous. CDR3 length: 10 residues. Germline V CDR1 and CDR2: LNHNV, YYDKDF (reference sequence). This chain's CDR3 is CATYNEKLFF. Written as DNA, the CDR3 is TGTGCCACGTACAATGAAAAGCTGTTTTTT. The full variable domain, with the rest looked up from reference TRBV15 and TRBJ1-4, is DAMVIQNPRYQVTQFGKPVTLSCSQTLNHNVMYWYQQKSSQAPKLLFHYYDKDFNNEADTPDNFQSRRPNTSFCFLDIRSPGLGDTAMYLCATYNEKLFFGSGTQLSVL.

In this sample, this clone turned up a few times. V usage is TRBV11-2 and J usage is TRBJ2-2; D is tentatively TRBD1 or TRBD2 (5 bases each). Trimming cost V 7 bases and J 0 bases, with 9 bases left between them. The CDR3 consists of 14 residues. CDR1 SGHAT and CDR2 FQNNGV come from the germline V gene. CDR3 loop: CASIMGANTGELFF. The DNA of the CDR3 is TGTGCCAGCATAATGGGGGCGAACACCGGGGAGCTGTTTTTT. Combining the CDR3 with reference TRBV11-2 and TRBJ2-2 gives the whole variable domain EAGVAQSPRYKIIEKRQSVAFWCNPISGHATLYWYQQILGQGPKLLIQFQNNGVVDDSQLPKDRFSAERLKGVDSTLKIQPAKLEDSAVYLCASIMGANTGELFFGEGSRLTVL.

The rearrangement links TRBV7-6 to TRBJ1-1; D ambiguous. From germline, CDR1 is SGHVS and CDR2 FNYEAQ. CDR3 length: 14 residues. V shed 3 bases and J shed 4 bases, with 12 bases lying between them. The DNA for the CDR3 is TGTGCCAGCAGCTTTAGTCCGGGTACCACTGAAGCTTTCTTT. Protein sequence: CASSFSPGTTEAFF.

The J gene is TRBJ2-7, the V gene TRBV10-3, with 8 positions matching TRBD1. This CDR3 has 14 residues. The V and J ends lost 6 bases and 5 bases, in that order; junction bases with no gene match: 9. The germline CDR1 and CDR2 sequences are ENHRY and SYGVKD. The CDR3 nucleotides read TGTGCCATCAGGTCGCAGGGGGCTCTCCACGAGCAGTACTTC. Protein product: CAIRSQGALHEQYF.

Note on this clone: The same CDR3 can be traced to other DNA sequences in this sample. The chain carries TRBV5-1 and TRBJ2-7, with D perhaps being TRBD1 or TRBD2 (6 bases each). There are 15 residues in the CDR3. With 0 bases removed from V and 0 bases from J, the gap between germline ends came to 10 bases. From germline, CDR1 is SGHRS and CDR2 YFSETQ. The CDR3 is CASSLEGGSSYEQYF. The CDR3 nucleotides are TGCGCCAGCAGCTTGGAGGGGGGTAGCTCCTACGAGCAGTACTTC.

The CDR3 bases are TGTGCCAGCAGCCCGCATCGAAGGGAGCAGTACTTC. Protein: CASSPHRREQYF. This chain joins TRBV5-4 and TRBJ2-7; D ambiguous. The germline gives CDR1 SGHNT, CDR2 YYREEE (reference sequence). V was trimmed by 4 bases and J by 7 bases, leaving 12 bases between them. The length of the CDR3 is 12 residues.

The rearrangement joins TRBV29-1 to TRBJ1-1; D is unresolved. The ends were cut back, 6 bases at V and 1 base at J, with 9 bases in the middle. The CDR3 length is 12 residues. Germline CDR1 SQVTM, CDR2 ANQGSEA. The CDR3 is CSVFGSNTEAFF. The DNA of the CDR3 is TGCAGCGTCTTCGGATCGAACACTGAAGCTTTCTTT.

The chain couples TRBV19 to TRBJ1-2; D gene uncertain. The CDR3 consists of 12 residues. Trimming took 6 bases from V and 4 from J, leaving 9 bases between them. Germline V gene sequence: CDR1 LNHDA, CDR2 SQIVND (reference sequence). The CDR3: CASRITLYGYTF. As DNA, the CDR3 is TGTGCCAGTAGGATAACCCTCTATGGCTACACCTTC.

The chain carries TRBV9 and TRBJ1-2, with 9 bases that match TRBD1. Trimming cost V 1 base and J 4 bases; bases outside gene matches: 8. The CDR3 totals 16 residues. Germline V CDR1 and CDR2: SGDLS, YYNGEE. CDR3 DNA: TGTGCCAGCAGCGTACTAACAGGGGGCTTGATCTATGGCTACACCTTC. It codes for CASSVLTGGLIYGYTF.

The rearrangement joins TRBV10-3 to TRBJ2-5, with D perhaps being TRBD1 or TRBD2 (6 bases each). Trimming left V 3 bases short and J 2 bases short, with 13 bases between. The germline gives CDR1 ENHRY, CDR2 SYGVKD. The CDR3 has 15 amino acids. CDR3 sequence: CAISDVGGGQETQYF. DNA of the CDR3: TGTGCCATCAGTGATGTCGGGGGCGGACAAGAGACCCAGTACTTC.

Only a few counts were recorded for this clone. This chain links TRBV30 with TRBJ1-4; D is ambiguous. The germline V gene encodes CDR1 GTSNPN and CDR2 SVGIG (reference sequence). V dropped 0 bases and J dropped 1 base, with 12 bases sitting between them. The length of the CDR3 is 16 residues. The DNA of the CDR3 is TGTGCCTGGAGTGTATTTAAAAAGGGAACTAATGAAAAACTGTTTTTT. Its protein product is CAWSVFKKGTNEKLFF.

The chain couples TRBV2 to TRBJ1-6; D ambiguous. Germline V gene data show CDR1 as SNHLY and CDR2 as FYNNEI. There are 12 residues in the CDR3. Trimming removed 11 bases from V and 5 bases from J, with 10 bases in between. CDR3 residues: CAEAGNNSPLHF. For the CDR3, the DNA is TGTGCCGAGGCGGGGAATAATTCACCCCTCCACTTT.

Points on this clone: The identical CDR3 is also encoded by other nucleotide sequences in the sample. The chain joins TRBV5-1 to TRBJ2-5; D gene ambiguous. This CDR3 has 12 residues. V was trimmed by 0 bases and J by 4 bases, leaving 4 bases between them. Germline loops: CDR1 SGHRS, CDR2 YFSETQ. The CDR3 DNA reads TGCGCCAGCAGCTTGGATAGAGAGACCCAGTACTTC. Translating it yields CASSLDRETQYF.

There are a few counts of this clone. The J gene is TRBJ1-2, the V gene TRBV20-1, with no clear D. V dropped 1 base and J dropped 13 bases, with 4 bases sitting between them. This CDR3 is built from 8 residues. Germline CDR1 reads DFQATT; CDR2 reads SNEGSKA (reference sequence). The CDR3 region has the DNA TGCAGTGCTAGAGGGGGCACCTTC. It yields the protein CSARGGTF.

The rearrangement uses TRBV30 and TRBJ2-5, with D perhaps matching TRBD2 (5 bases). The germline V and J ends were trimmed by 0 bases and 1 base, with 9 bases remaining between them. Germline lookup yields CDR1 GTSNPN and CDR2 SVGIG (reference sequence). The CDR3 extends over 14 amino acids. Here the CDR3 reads CAWSVPGVQETQYF. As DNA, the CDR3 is TGTGCCTGGAGTGTACCCGGGGTCCAAGAGACCCAGTACTTC.